The clone carrying this T cell receptor beta chain has at least ten counts. Its antigen is still unknown. The method for making cDNA was 5'RACE, and it used 10-nucleotide random UMIs. MiXCR was run by TCRdb on the 5' RACE reads, yielding one entry per CDR3 protein. Of about 74,000 distinct CDR3 sequences listed, 4% to 6% are singletons. The record originates from a study of neurological immune-mediated disorders. Germline lookup yields CDR1 SNHLY and CDR2 FYNNEI. The CDR3 totals 13 residues. Trimming removed 7 bases at V and 0 bases at J, with 10 bases between. Findings and limits, study-wide: Phylogenetic grouping assigned the repertoires of 18 of 34 multiple sclerosis patients to one related-CDR3 cluster, which constitutes a possible signature. Sharing of CDR3 amino acid sequences among expanded clones across subjects was absent, suggesting private repertoires in all groups.

The sample was PBMCs. The chain uses TRBV2 and TRBJ2-7; possibly TRBD2 for D (6 bases). The TCR comes from a man between 18 and 29 years old with multiple sclerosis. The CDR3 nucleotides are TGTGCCAGCATTGACGGGAGCTCCTACGAGCAGTACTTC. Translation gives CASIDGSSYEQYF.